This entry lists 29 T cell receptor beta chains sequenced from one sample in a study of blood T cells in healthy people across ages. Sample-barcoded 5' priming and a J-beta primer mix drove a second PCR of 7 to 11 cycles. TCRdb recomputed calls from the 5' RACE reads with MiXCR, one row per CDR3 protein. The sample holds about 1.4 million distinct CDR3 sequences, roughly 59% seen once. Sequencing was performed on blood. The receptors originated from a man aged 18 to 35 in good health.

This clonotype was detected only a few times. The CDR3 here is CASSEHTFYGYTF. The CDR3, as DNA: TGTGCCAGCAGTGAACACACCTTCTATGGCTACACCTTC. V usage is TRBV2 and J usage is TRBJ1-2; D remains ambiguous. The germline V gene encodes CDR1 SNHLY and CDR2 FYNNEI. V lost 2 bases, J lost 4 bases, and 8 bases lay in between. The CDR3 covers 13 residues.

J is TRBJ1-2 and V is TRBV6-1; D ambiguous. CDR1 and CDR2 (germline): MNHNS, SASEGT. V was pared by 1 base and J by 0 bases, with 12 bases between. The CDR3 contains 16 residues. CDR3 nucleotides: TGTGCCAGCAGTGAAGGCGTGGCAGAATCTAACTATGGCTACACCTTC. This codes for CASSEGVAESNYGYTF.

The J gene is TRBJ2-7, the V gene TRBV7-9, with unresolved D. V was trimmed by 4 bases and J by 2 bases, leaving 12 bases between them. There are 14 residues in the CDR3. The germline V gene has CDR1 SEHNR and CDR2 FQNEAQ (reference sequence). CDR3 in DNA: TGTGCCAGCAGCTCACCGACAACCGCCTACGAGCAGTACTTC. Translating gives CASSSPTTAYEQYF. The full variable domain, its missing parts supplied by reference TRBV7-9 and TRBJ2-7, is DTGVSQNPRHKITKRGQNVTFRCDPISEHNRLYWYRQTLGQGPEFLTYFQNEAQLEKSRLLSDRFSAERPKGSFSTLEIQRTEQGDSAMYLCASSSPTTAYEQYFGPGTRLTVT.

The rearrangement uses TRBV5-1 and TRBJ1-5; D possibly corresponds to TRBD1 (6 bases). Germline V gene lookup returns CDR1 SGHRS and CDR2 YFSETQ. The CDR3 covers 15 residues. The germline V and J ends were trimmed by 7 bases and 0 bases, with 14 bases remaining between them. The CDR3 nucleotides read TGCGCCAGCCGCGAAACAGGGAGTAGCAATCAGCCCCAGCATTTT. Its protein is CASRETGSSNQPQHF.

V usage is TRBV7-2 and J usage is TRBJ2-1; 10 bases agree with TRBD2. The CDR3 has 18 amino acids. CDR1 SGHTA and CDR2 FQGNSA come from the germline V gene. Trimming at V came to 3 bases and at J to 7 bases, leaving 15 bases not matched to a gene. The CDR3 here is CASSLGASGGSLLNEQFF. CDR3 nucleotide sequence: TGTGCCAGCAGCTTGGGGGCTAGCGGGGGTTCGCTTTTAAATGAGCAGTTCTTC.

The V gene is TRBV20-1, the J gene TRBJ2-1, with 11 nucleotides matching TRBD2. Germline CDR1 is DFQATT and CDR2 is SNEGSKA (reference sequence). Trimming removed 4 bases from V and 2 bases from J; junction bases left unmatched: 10. The CDR3 is 17 residues long. For the CDR3, the DNA is TGCAGTGCTAAGACTTTCCCGGGACTAGCGGCCTACAATGAGCAGTTCTTC. This gives the protein CSAKTFPGLAAYNEQFF.

Only a few counts were recorded for this clonotype. The chain carries TRBV29-1 and TRBJ2-7, with a weak D call TRBD2 (5 bases). The CDR3 spans 15 residues. Germline V gene sequence: CDR1 SQVTM, CDR2 ANQGSEA. V dropped 6 bases and J dropped 0 bases, with 18 bases sitting between them. CDR3 sequence (DNA): TGCAGCGTGGAGGCCGGGTCCTTCTCCTCCTACGAGCAGTACTTC. Translated: CSVEAGSFSSYEQYF.

The V and J genes are TRBV4-1 and TRBJ2-7, with D maybe TRBD2 (6 bases). Trimming cost V 1 base and J 2 bases, with 12 bases left between them. This CDR3 has 15 residues. The germline V gene has CDR1 MGHRA and CDR2 YSYEKL. The chain's CDR3 is CASSQGPGLPYEQYF. The CDR3 nucleotides read TGCGCCAGCAGCCAAGGGCCGGGACTCCCCTACGAGCAGTACTTC.

This clonotype showed up just once. The junction departs from germline at one end; a sequencing error may be responsible. V and J are TRBV7-2 and TRBJ2-1, with a tentative D call TRBD2 (6 bases). Per the germline V gene, CDR1 is SGHTA and CDR2 is FQGNSA. The CDR3 sequence is 16 residues long. In DNA form, the CDR3 reads TGTGCCTGCAGCTTAGCGAGGGGAGGCTCCTACAATGAGCAGTTCTTC. Its protein is CACSLARGGSYNEQFF.

V and J are TRBV20-1 and TRBJ1-2; no reliable D call. This CDR3 has 14 residues. The germline V gene has CDR1 DFQATT and CDR2 SNEGSKA (reference sequence). V shed 3 bases and J shed 2 bases, with 13 bases lying between them. For the CDR3, the DNA is TGCAGTGCTAGGCCAGTACCTCTCAACTATGGCTACACCTTC. Amino acids: CSARPVPLNYGYTF.

This clonotype was recorded many times. The J gene is TRBJ2-5, the V gene TRBV29-1, with 8 bases that match TRBD1. The V gene's germline CDR1 is SQVTM and CDR2 ANQGSEA. This CDR3 spans 16 amino acids. With V trimmed by 1 base and J by 1 base, 8 bases remained unmatched. The CDR3 region is CSVEGTGLPLQETQYF. The CDR3 DNA reads TGCAGCGTTGAAGGGACAGGGTTGCCCCTCCAAGAGACCCAGTACTTC. Looking up the rest from reference TRBV29-1 and TRBJ2-5 gives the full variable domain: SAVISQKPSRDICQRGTSLTIQCQVDSQVTMMFWYRQQPGQSLTLIATANQGSEATYESGFVIDKFPISRPNLTFSTLTVSNMSPEDSSIYLCSVEGTGLPLQETQYFGPGTRLLVL.

This chain joins TRBV10-3 and TRBJ1-1, with D unresolved. Germline loops: CDR1 ENHRY, CDR2 SYGVKD. The V end lost 1 base, the J end lost 6 bases, and 21 bases lay between the germline ends. The CDR3 is 17 residues long. CDR3 loop: CAISEFGLRGDNPEAFF. The CDR3 region has the DNA TGTGCCATCAGTGAGTTTGGGCTGAGAGGAGATAACCCTGAAGCTTTCTTT.

The rearrangement uses TRBV20-1 and TRBJ2-1; 9 positions match TRBD2. The germline CDR1 and CDR2 sequences are DFQATT and SNEGSKA (reference sequence). With 3 bases clipped from V and 5 bases from J, the junction kept 5 bases outside the gene matches. The CDR3 totals 14 residues. The CDR3 nucleotides read TGCAGTGCTAGTTATCTAGCGGGGCACAATGAGCAGTTCTTC. Encoded protein: CSASYLAGHNEQFF.

Comments on this clonotype: An end of the junction differs from the germline gene, which may be a read error. The gene calls are TRBV7-2 and TRBJ2-1, with 9 bases lining up with TRBD2. Per the germline V gene, CDR1 is SGHTA and CDR2 is FQGNSA. This CDR3 is built from 14 residues. CDR3 bases: TGTGCCAGCAGAAGCGGGGGGTACTACAATGAACAGTTCTTC. Protein: CASRSGGYYNEQFF. The full variable domain, its missing parts supplied by reference TRBV7-2 and TRBJ2-1, is GAGVSQSPSNKVTEKGKDVELRCDPISGHTALYWYRQSLGQGLEFLIYFQGNSAPDKSGLPSDRFSAERTGGSVSTLTIQRTQQEDSAVYLCASRSGGYYNEQFFGPGTRLTVL.

The gene calls are TRBV5-1 and TRBJ2-7; D could derive from TRBD1 or TRBD2 (7 bases each). The CDR3 covers 16 residues. The V end lost 4 bases, the J end lost 0 bases, and 17 bases lay between the germline ends. Per germline, CDR1 SGHRS and CDR2 YFSETQ. The CDR3 is CASSPFQGGFSYEQYF. CDR3 nucleotides: TGCGCCAGCAGCCCTTTTCAGGGGGGGTTCTCCTACGAGCAGTACTTC. The whole variable domain, filled in from reference TRBV5-1 and TRBJ2-7, reads KAGVTQTPRYLIKTRGQQVTLSCSPISGHRSVSWYQQTPGQGLQFLFEYFSETQRNKGNFPGRFSGRQFSNSRSEMNVSTLELGDSALYLCASSPFQGGFSYEQYFGPGTRLTVT.

The chain is built from TRBV29-1 and TRBJ1-1, with TRBD1 matching over 9 bases. Germline V gene data show CDR1 as SQVTM and CDR2 as ANQGSEA. V was pared by 8 bases and J by 5 bases, with 6 bases of the junction left unmatched. The CDR3 sequence is 12 residues long. The CDR3 sequence: CSTDRGGTEAFF. The CDR3 coding sequence is TGCAGCACGGACAGGGGTGGAACTGAAGCTTTCTTT.

The genes are TRBV7-9 and TRBJ2-7; a weak D match, TRBD2 (5 bases). CDR1 SEHNR and CDR2 FQNEAQ come from the germline V gene (reference sequence). The V gene lost 4 bases and the J gene lost 4 bases, with 17 bases spanning the gap. The CDR3 is made up of 15 amino acids. CDR3 nucleotides: TGTGCCAGCAGCTCCCCGGGAACCGTGGCGTACGAGCAGTACTTC. This encodes CASSSPGTVAYEQYF.

The genes are TRBV20-1 and TRBJ2-5, with D perhaps TRBD1 (5 bases). From germline, CDR1 is DFQATT and CDR2 SNEGSKA (reference sequence). CDR3 length: 13 residues. Trimming left V 2 bases short and J 2 bases short, with 9 bases between. This chain's CDR3 is CSARKTAQETQYF. In nucleotides, the CDR3 is TGCAGTGCTAGAAAGACAGCACAAGAGACCCAGTACTTC.

The CDR3 DNA reads TGTGCCAGCAGCTTGGTTGGGGGGACAGCGTACCAAGAGACCCAGTACTTC. It codes for CASSLVGGTAYQETQYF. This rearrangement joins TRBV5-6 to TRBJ2-5; D perhaps matches TRBD1 (7 bases). Germline CDR1 SGHDT, CDR2 YYEEEE. V gave up 0 bases and J gave up 0 bases, with 15 bases separating them. The CDR3 runs to 17 residues.

This clonotype was seen once. CDR3 region: CSVEIGGSNSPLHF. CDR3 DNA sequence: TGCAGCGTTGAAATTGGGGGTTCGAATTCACCCCTCCACTTT. The chain carries TRBV29-1 and TRBJ1-6, with a possible D match to TRBD1 (5 bases). Germline V lookup: CDR1 SQVTM, CDR2 ANQGSEA. The ends were cut back, 2 bases at V and 7 bases at J, with 12 bases in the middle. The CDR3 loop spans 14 amino acids.

This clonotype was counted between two and nine times. The rearrangement links TRBV28 to TRBJ2-7, with TRBD1 identical over 8 bases. J gave up 2 bases and V 0 bases, and 3 bases lay outside the gene matches. Germline assignment: CDR1 MDHEN and CDR2 SYDVKM. This CDR3 is built from 15 residues. CDR3 loop: CASSLWDREPYEQYF. CDR3 bases: TGTGCCAGCAGTTTATGGGACAGGGAACCCTACGAGCAGTACTTC.

Worth noting for this clonotype: A much more abundant neighbour one base away suggests this may be a read error. The chain has TRBV7-6 and TRBJ1-6, with TRBD1 identical over 8 bases. This CDR3 has 14 amino acids. From germline, CDR1 is SGHVS and CDR2 FNYEAQ. The CDR3 DNA is TGTGCCAACAGCTTAGGACAGGGTAGTTCACCCCTCCACTTT. Its protein is CANSLGQGSSPLHF. Filled out from reference TRBV7-6 and TRBJ1-6, the complete variable domain reads GAGVSQSPRYKVTKRGQDVALRCDPISGHVSLYWYRQALGQGPEFLTYFNYEAQQDKSGLPNDRFSAERPEGSISTLTIQRTEQRDSAMYRCANSLGQGSSPLHFGNGTRLTVT.

This chain joins TRBV6-2 or TRBV6-3 and TRBJ1-1; D is unresolved. Germline-derived CDR1 and CDR2 are MNHEY and SVGEGT. The CDR3 has 16 amino acids. The V gene lost 0 bases and the J gene lost 1 base, with 12 bases spanning the gap. CDR3 nucleotide sequence: TGTGCCAGCAGTTACTCAACATCCCGGGGGAACACTGAAGCTTTCTTT. Its protein is CASSYSTSRGNTEAFF.

This clonotype came up a few times. V usage is TRBV10-3 and J usage is TRBJ2-7; the D gene is possibly TRBD2 (6 bases). Trimming took off 11 bases at V and 3 bases at J, with 26 bases between the two ends. The CDR3 length is 16 residues. The germline V gene encodes CDR1 ENHRY and CDR2 SYGVKD. CDR3 sequence (DNA): TGTGCCGCCTCGGTTCGGGCGGCGGGGACCAACTACGAGCAGTACTTC. It specifies CAASVRAAGTNYEQYF.

The CDR3 protein is CASSLVAGVDYTF. Written as DNA, the CDR3 is TGTGCCAGCAGCTTAGTAGCAGGAGTGGACTACACCTTC. The chain recombines TRBV7-9 with TRBJ1-2; D is uncertain. V was pared by 1 base and J by 10 bases, with 13 bases between. CDR1 is SEHNR and CDR2 is FQNEAQ in the germline V gene (reference sequence). This CDR3 comprises 13 residues.

The chain joins TRBV21-1 to TRBJ2-4; the table's TRBD1 call for D was not verified on the DNA. TRBV21-1 is a documented pseudogene. The CDR3 runs to 19 residues. This CDR3 reads CASSKVTGATIWTKNIQYF. CDR3 in DNA: TGTGCCAGCAGCAAAGTTACGGGGGCGACGATCTGGACCAAAAACATTCAGTACTTC.

This clonotype showed up just a few times. The chain employs TRBV20-1 and TRBJ2-3, with D possibly called TRBD1 or TRBD2 (6 bases each). The CDR3 has 13 amino acids. Trimming cost V 5 bases and J 6 bases, with 15 bases left between them. Germline V lookup: CDR1 DFQATT, CDR2 SNEGSKA (reference sequence). The CDR3 spells CSARGLIPDTQYF. CDR3 coding DNA: TGCAGTGCTCGGGGGCTGATTCCGGATACGCAGTATTTT.

With regard to this clonotype: One end of the junction varies from germline; a read error may be responsible. V is TRBV20-1 and J is TRBJ1-2; 7 bases map to TRBD1. The CDR3 length is 15 residues. CDR1 and CDR2 from the germline V gene are DFQATT and SNEGSKA (reference sequence). The CDR3 sequence: CSARGKGAWYYSYTF. The CDR3 bases are TGCAGTGCTAGAGGAAAGGGGGCCTGGTACTATAGCTACACCTTC.

This sequence joins TRBV27 and TRBJ2-6; the D gene is possibly TRBD2 (5 bases). The CDR3 is 16 amino acids. Trimming removed 6 bases from V and 2 bases from J, with 14 bases in between. Germline V lookup: CDR1 MNHEY, CDR2 SMNVEV (reference sequence). As DNA, the CDR3 is TGTGCCAGCAGACCAAACCGGGGTCCTGGGGCCAACGTCCTGACTTTC. Residues: CASRPNRGPGANVLTF.